This T cell receptor (beta chain) originates from a study of T cells after yellow fever vaccination. Overall study: When fractions had low cell numbers, they were prepared with SMART-Seq v4 Ultra Low Input. Study-wide results and limits: Post-booster repertoires again held most primary-vaccination clones (roughly 96% CD4, roughly 90% CD8).

TCR cDNA was made by 5'RACE template switching, adding a universal primer site and UMIs. TCRdb processed the 5' RACE reads anew with MiXCR; each CDR3 protein has one entry. The sample gives fewer than 100,000 distinct CDR3 sequences, 7.5% to 10% of which show up once; approximately 17% is in the top ten. Sequences were derived from CD8+ T cells not binding an NS4B(214-222) dextramer, sorted from PBMCs, sampled approximately 15 days after the first yellow fever vaccination. The sequence came from a man aged 18 to 30 who received the YFV17D yellow fever vaccine.

The chain's CDR3 is CASSYGIQGQRDTQYF. CDR3 DNA sequence: TGTGCCAGCAGTTACGGAATACAGGGCCAAAGGGATACGCAGTATTTT. The V call is TRBV6-5, the J call TRBJ2-3; a possible D gene is TRBD1 (6 bases). Germline V CDR1 and CDR2: MNHEY, SVGAGI. V dropped 2 bases and J dropped 6 bases, with 18 bases sitting between them. CDR3 length: 16 amino acids.